Reported below is one T cell receptor beta chain. The CDR3 is 16 amino acids. CDR1 is SGHRS, CDR2 YFSETQ, per germline. V lost 0 bases and J lost 0; bases outside the gene matches: 2. Profiled with immunoSEQ multiplex PCR; TCRdb holds only in-frame clones, not every one. The table includes over 90,000 clones, about nine tenths detected once. The data are from a study of blood T cell repertoires in COVID-19. Turning to the study itself: Samples came from the United States, Italy and Spain, spanning acute and convalescent COVID-19. From T cells, B-cell-depleted T cells, or PBMCs came the material, which was cDNA or gDNA.

The sequencing input was peripheral blood. The origin of this receptor is a woman in her seventies with acute or convalescent COVID-19. The gene calls are TRBV5-1 and TRBJ2-2; 7 positions match TRBD1. The CDR3 region is CASSLEGTANTGELFF. The CDR3, as DNA: TGCGCCAGCAGCTTGGAGGGGACAGCGAACACCGGGGAGCTGTTTTTT. Using reference TRBV5-1 and TRBJ2-2 for the parts outside the CDR3, the full variable domain is KAGVTQTPRYLIKTRGQQVTLSCSPISGHRSVSWYQQTPGQGLQFLFEYFSETQRNKGNFPGRFSGRQFSNSRSEMNVSTLELGDSALYLCASSLEGTANTGELFFGEGSRLTVL.